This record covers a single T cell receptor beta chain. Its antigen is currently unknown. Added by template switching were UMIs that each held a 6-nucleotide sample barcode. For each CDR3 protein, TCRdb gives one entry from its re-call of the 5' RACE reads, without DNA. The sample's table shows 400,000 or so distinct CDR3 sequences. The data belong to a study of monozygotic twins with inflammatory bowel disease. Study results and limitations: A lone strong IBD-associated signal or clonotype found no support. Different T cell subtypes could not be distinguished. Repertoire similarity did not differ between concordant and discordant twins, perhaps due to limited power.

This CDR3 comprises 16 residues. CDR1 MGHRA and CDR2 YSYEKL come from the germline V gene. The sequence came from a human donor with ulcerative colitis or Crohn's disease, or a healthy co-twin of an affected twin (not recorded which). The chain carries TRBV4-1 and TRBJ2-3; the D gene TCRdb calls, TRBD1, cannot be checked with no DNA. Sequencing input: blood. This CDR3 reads CASSQAGTGAQHTQYF.